The 12 T cell receptor beta chains below all came from one sample that was sequenced in a study of human T cells and chemical hapten exposure. MiXCR, run by TCRdb on the RACE reads, gives a single entry per CDR3 protein. The table lists fewer than 300,000 distinct CDR3 sequences, roughly 7.4% of them singletons. This sample's time point: pre-sensitization, week 0. Indicated treatment: therapeutic diphenylcyclopropenone sensitization with weekly scalp DPC. This sample comprised whole blood, obtained in connection with sensitization to the hapten diphenylcyclopropenone (DPC). Receptors were obtained from a man aged 18 to 30 with alopecia areata. Some clones in this sample may be carry-over from other donors' samples.

The chain couples TRBV7-8 to TRBJ2-3; possibly TRBD2 for D (7 bases). Deletions cut 4 bases from V and 2 bases from J, with 16 bases between. Germline CDR1 and CDR2: SGHVS and FQNEAQ. This CDR3 spans 16 amino acids. CDR3 sequence: CASSYLRGHNTDTQYF. CDR3 nucleotide sequence: TGTGCCAGCAGCTATCTGCGGGGGCACAACACAGATACGCAGTATTTT.

This clonotype was picked up a small number of times. The chain combines TRBV29-1 with TRBJ2-3; the match to TRBD2 covers 13 bases. With 5 bases clipped from V and 4 bases from J, the junction kept 3 bases outside the gene matches. The germline gives CDR1 SQVTM, CDR2 ANQGSEA. CDR3 length: 14 amino acids. CDR3 sequence reads: CSVHGLAGADTQYF. Here the CDR3 DNA reads TGCAGCGTTCACGGACTAGCGGGGGCAGATACGCAGTATTTT.

Many counts were recorded for this clonotype. This chain joins TRBV7-9 and TRBJ2-4; TRBD1 might be the D (8 bases). V shed 8 bases and J shed 5 bases, with 13 bases lying between them. Germline values: CDR1 SEHNR, CDR2 FQNEAQ (reference sequence). The CDR3 consists of 13 residues. CDR3 nucleotide sequence: TGTGCCAGCTCCACAGGGGGGGAAAACATTCAGTACTTC. Translating gives CASSTGGENIQYF.

This clonotype was picked up a small number of times. The V call is TRBV7-9, the J call TRBJ2-7; D may be TRBD1 (6 bases). Trimming took 0 bases from V and 2 from J, leaving 17 bases between them. This CDR3 region has 17 residues. From germline, CDR1 is SEHNR and CDR2 FQNEAQ (reference sequence). Here the CDR3 reads CASSLAKTGPRAYEQYF. The CDR3 nucleotides read TGTGCCAGCAGCTTAGCCAAGACAGGCCCTAGGGCCTACGAGCAGTACTTC.

The chain links TRBV20-1 to TRBJ1-5, with D hard to call. CDR1 is DFQATT and CDR2 is SNEGSKA in the germline V gene (reference sequence). The CDR3 spans 14 residues. The V end was cut by 1 base, the J end by 2 bases, with 9 bases between. CDR3 protein: CSARGWVGNQPQHF. In DNA, the CDR3 is TGCAGTGCTAGAGGATGGGTTGGCAATCAGCCCCAGCATTTT.

This clonotype occurred many times. The chain links TRBV12-3 or TRBV12-4 to TRBJ2-5; D is possibly TRBD1 or TRBD2 (5 bases each). The CDR3 sequence is 15 residues long. V was cut by 6 bases and J by 5 bases, with 19 bases left in between. Here the CDR3 reads CASSHWDPALETQYF. The CDR3 region has the DNA TGTGCCAGCAGCCACTGGGACCCCGCCCTGGAGACCCAGTACTTC.

Many counts were recorded for this clonotype. The V gene is TRBV12-3 or TRBV12-4, the J gene TRBJ2-5, with no clear D. Trimming took off 2 bases at V and 3 bases at J, with 4 bases between the two ends. The CDR3 covers 12 residues. The CDR3: CASSLREETQYF. The DNA of the CDR3 is TGTGCCAGCAGTTTAAGGGAAGAGACCCAGTACTTC.

This chain joins TRBV6-5 and TRBJ1-2; perhaps TRBD1 as D (6 bases). V was pared by 7 bases and J by 7 bases, with 25 bases between. The CDR3 is made up of 16 amino acids. The germline gives CDR1 MNHEY, CDR2 SVGAGI. This CDR3 is CASTDKAPRQAGGYTF. The CDR3, as DNA: TGTGCCAGCACCGACAAGGCACCCCGACAGGCTGGTGGCTACACCTTC.

This clonotype has just a few counts. The chain recombines TRBV2 with TRBJ1-1; weak D call: TRBD1 (6 bases). Germline loops: CDR1 SNHLY, CDR2 FYNNEI. This CDR3 has 15 residues. The germline V and J ends were trimmed by 6 bases and 3 bases, with 17 bases remaining between them. DNA of the CDR3: TGTGCCAGCAGGGGCGTGGGGGCGGAACACACTGAAGCTTTCTTT. Amino acid sequence: CASRGVGAEHTEAFF.

The genes are TRBV3-1 and TRBJ1-5, with D uncertain. The V gene lost 3 bases and the J gene lost 7 bases, with 7 bases spanning the gap. Germline V gives CDR1 LGHDT, CDR2 YNNKEL (reference sequence). This CDR3 comprises 12 residues. The CDR3: CASSQKNQPQHF. The DNA of the CDR3 is TGTGCCAGCAGCCAGAAGAACCAGCCCCAGCATTTT.

Only a few counts were recorded for this clonotype. The chain recombines TRBV10-3 with TRBJ2-1; D remains ambiguous. The CDR3 loop spans 12 amino acids. The V end was cut by 6 bases, the J end by 10 bases, with 13 bases between. CDR1 is ENHRY and CDR2 is SYGVKD in the germline V gene. The CDR3 spells CAIRTPSLEQFF. CDR3 DNA sequence: TGTGCCATCAGGACGCCAAGTCTGGAGCAGTTCTTC.

This chain joins TRBV10-3 and TRBJ2-3, with D perhaps being TRBD1 or TRBD2 (5 bases each). The CDR3 length is 14 residues. Germline CDR1 is ENHRY and CDR2 is SYGVKD. Trimming removed 6 bases at V and 4 bases at J, with 14 bases between. CDR3 in amino acids: CAIRGRSMPDTQYF. DNA for the CDR3: TGTGCCATCAGGGGACGAAGCATGCCAGATACGCAGTATTTT.